The 20 T cell receptor beta chains listed next were all sequenced from one sample in a study of blood T cell repertoires in COVID-19. The data were produced by immunoSEQ multiplex PCR, yet TCRdb's version contains in-frame clones alone and is incomplete. This table holds about 22,000 clones, roughly nine tenths found once. The sequenced material came from peripheral blood. The source is a human donor with active COVID-19. The donor label of this sample is uncertain.

The table lists this clone with a count of one. One junction end does not reproduce the germline sequence, and a read error may be involved. This rearrangement joins TRBV5-4 to TRBJ2-1; possibly TRBD2 for D (7 bases). CDR1 and CDR2 (germline): SGHNT, YYREEE (reference sequence). The CDR3 is 18 amino acids. The DNA of the CDR3 is TGTGCCAGCAGCTCGGACAGTATACCCCTACTAAGAAGCGGGGAAAGGGTCTTC. Amino acid sequence: CASSSDSIPLLRSGERVF.

The chain links TRBV6-5 to TRBJ1-1; TRBD1 matches 7 bases. Germline V gene data show CDR1 as MNHEY and CDR2 as SVGAGI. Unmatched junction bases numbered 7, after V lost 6 bases and J lost 6 bases. The CDR3 is made up of 13 amino acids. The DNA of the CDR3 is TGTGCCAGCAGGACAGGGATATACGCTGAAGCTTTCTTT. It is translated as CASRTGIYAEAFF.

The chain combines TRBV11-2 with TRBJ1-6; D gene uncertain. Germline lookup yields CDR1 SGHAT and CDR2 FQNNGV. V shed 5 bases and J shed 5 bases, with 10 bases lying between them. The CDR3 totals 14 residues. CDR3 DNA sequence: TGTGCCAGCAGCCTCGACGGGGATAATTCACCCCTCCACTTT. Translated, it gives CASSLDGDNSPLHF.

V is TRBV2 and J is TRBJ1-4; D is undetermined. Germline lookup yields CDR1 SNHLY and CDR2 FYNNEI. V was cut by 0 bases and J by 8 bases, with 13 bases left in between. The CDR3 extends over 15 amino acids. CDR3 DNA sequence: TGTGCCAGCAGTGAAGCATCAGGATTTATAGAAAAACTGTTTTTT. It yields the protein CASSEASGFIEKLFF.

The chain recombines TRBV24-1 with TRBJ2-1, with 9 nucleotides matching TRBD2. Looked up from germline, CDR1 is KGHDR and CDR2 is SFDVKD. With 5 bases clipped from V and 10 bases from J, the junction kept 5 bases outside the gene matches. CDR3 size: 13 residues. The CDR3 DNA sequence: TGTGCCACCAGTGGGCCCCTAGCGGGAGAGCAGTTCTTC. Translation gives CATSGPLAGEQFF.

The CDR3 loop reads CASSFYRDRRQETQYF. The CDR3 region has the DNA TGCGCCAGCAGCTTTTACCGGGACAGAAGGCAAGAGACCCAGTACTTC. The chain joins TRBV5-1 to TRBJ2-5; TRBD1 matches 7 bases. The CDR3 extends over 16 amino acids. V dropped 2 bases and J dropped 2; count of bases not matched to a gene: 9. Germline V gives CDR1 SGHRS, CDR2 YFSETQ. Combining the CDR3 with reference TRBV5-1 and TRBJ2-5 gives the whole variable domain KAGVTQTPRYLIKTRGQQVTLSCSPISGHRSVSWYQQTPGQGLQFLFEYFSETQRNKGNFPGRFSGRQFSNSRSEMNVSTLELGDSALYLCASSFYRDRRQETQYFGPGTRLLVL.

This chain connects TRBV9 to TRBJ2-7; TRBD1 matches at 8 bases. J was trimmed by 2 bases and V by 2 bases; bases with no gene match: 6. Looked up from germline, CDR1 is SGDLS and CDR2 is YYNGEE. The CDR3 runs to 15 residues. Here the CDR3 reads CASSVAGQAAYEQYF. The CDR3 DNA is TGTGCCAGCAGCGTCGCGGGACAGGCAGCCTACGAGCAGTACTTC.

The chain employs TRBV3-1 (or the pseudogene TRBV3-2) and TRBJ1-2; D perhaps matches TRBD1 (5 bases). Between the trimmed V and J ends, which lost 3 bases and 0 bases, there was a span of 20 bases. The CDR3 totals 18 residues. Germline values: CDR1 LGHDT, CDR2 YNNKEL (reference sequence). The CDR3 sequence is CASSHQGMIRAPNYGYTF. CDR3 in DNA: TGTGCCAGCAGCCACCAAGGAATGATCAGGGCTCCTAACTATGGCTACACCTTC.

V usage is TRBV5-4 and J usage is TRBJ1-1; 8 bases fit TRBD1. CDR1 is SGHNT, CDR2 YYREEE, per germline (reference sequence). CDR3 length: 14 residues. The J segment lost 3 bases and the V segment lost 3 bases, leaving 4 bases of the junction unmatched. The CDR3 DNA sequence: TGTGCCAGCAGCTACAGGGGGGGGGACACTGAAGCTTTCTTT. Its protein is CASSYRGGDTEAFF.

This clone has only a few counts. The chain employs TRBV5-4 and TRBJ2-1; tentative D call: TRBD2 (6 bases). Trimming removed 0 bases from V and 8 bases from J, with 24 bases in between. Looked up from germline, CDR1 is SGHNT and CDR2 is YYREEE (reference sequence). The CDR3 totals 18 residues. The chain's CDR3 is CASSLGLRDSRGLDEQFF. DNA for the CDR3: TGTGCCAGCAGCTTGGGGTTACGGGACTCCCGTGGTTTGGATGAGCAGTTCTTC.

The chain couples TRBV20-1 to TRBJ2-3, with unresolved D. Germline lookup yields CDR1 DFQATT and CDR2 SNEGSKA (reference sequence). Trimming took off 6 bases at V and 6 bases at J, with 13 bases between the two ends. CDR3 length: 12 amino acids. CDR3 sequence (DNA): TGCAGTGCCAGTCCCAGTGTGGATACGCAGTATTTT. As protein: CSASPSVDTQYF.

The chain joins TRBV12-3 or TRBV12-4 to TRBJ1-2; D unclear. CDR3 size: 13 residues. With 3 bases removed from V and 4 bases from J, the gap between germline ends came to 9 bases. The CDR3 nucleotides read TGTGCCAGCAGTTTGGTCCAGATCTATGGCTACACCTTC. This sequence encodes CASSLVQIYGYTF.

A single count supports this clone. The V call is TRBV12-3 or TRBV12-4, the J call TRBJ2-3; perhaps TRBD2 as D (7 bases). Trimming took off 2 bases at V and 9 bases at J, with 12 bases between the two ends. The CDR3 has 13 residues. In DNA, the CDR3 is TGTGCCAGCAGTTTAACAGGGAGGGAAACGCAGTATTTT. Its protein is CASSLTGRETQYF.

V is TRBV19 and J is TRBJ2-6; a possible D gene is TRBD1 (6 bases). Trimming stripped 6 bases from V and 2 bases from J, with 20 bases between. Germline V gene lookup returns CDR1 LNHDA and CDR2 SQIVND (reference sequence). This CDR3 has 18 residues. CDR3 DNA sequence: TGTGCCAGTAGCCACCTTGTCACAGGGTATGCTGGGGCCAACGTCCTGACTTTC. It is translated as CASSHLVTGYAGANVLTF.

The J gene is TRBJ2-3, the V gene TRBV11-2, with a possible D match to TRBD2 (7 bases). The germline gives CDR1 SGHAT, CDR2 FQNNGV. Trimming removed 5 bases from V and 4 bases from J, with 13 bases in between. This CDR3 region has 14 residues. CDR3 sequence: CASSDGGGPDTQYF. CDR3 bases: TGTGCCAGCAGCGACGGCGGGGGCCCAGATACGCAGTATTTT.

The V call is TRBV19, the J call TRBJ2-7; D perhaps matches TRBD1 (6 bases). Looked up from germline, CDR1 is LNHDA and CDR2 is SQIVND (reference sequence). Trimming cost V 8 bases and J 0 bases, with 11 bases left between them. The CDR3 has 13 residues. The CDR3 loop reads CASSTGFSYEQYF. The DNA of the CDR3 is TGTGCCAGTTCGACAGGCTTCTCCTACGAGCAGTACTTC.

This clone was counted only a few times. The V and J genes are TRBV2 and TRBJ2-2, with a possible D match to TRBD2 (6 bases). The V end was cut by 8 bases, the J end by 6 bases, with 16 bases between. In germline, CDR1 is SNHLY, CDR2 FYNNEI. The CDR3 totals 14 residues. The CDR3 spells CASVRGRGSGELFF. Written as DNA, the CDR3 is TGTGCCAGCGTAAGGGGCCGGGGGTCCGGGGAGCTGTTTTTT.

This clone was picked up one time. The V and J genes are TRBV21-1 and TRBJ1-3. TRBV21-1 is shown as a pseudogene. This CDR3 is built from 14 residues. The CDR3 sequence is CASSFRFSGNTIYF. The DNA for the CDR3 is TGTGCCAGCAGCTTTCGGTTCTCTGGAAACACCATATATTTT.

The chain recombines TRBV19 with TRBJ2-2; D is possibly TRBD2 (6 bases). Germline V lookup: CDR1 LNHDA, CDR2 SQIVND (reference sequence). Trimming removed 1 base from V and 2 bases from J, with 14 bases in between. This CDR3 spans 17 amino acids. CDR3 amino acids: CASSIGRGSLNTGELFF. CDR3 DNA sequence: TGTGCCAGTAGTATAGGGAGGGGATCCCTCAACACCGGGGAGCTGTTTTTT. The whole variable domain, remainder taken from reference TRBV19 and TRBJ2-2, is DGGITQSPKYLFRKEGQNVTLSCEQNLNHDAMYWYRQDPGQGLRLIYYSQIVNDFQKGDIAEGYSVSREKKESFPLTVTSAQKNPTAFYLCASSIGRGSLNTGELFFGEGSRLTVL.

The rearrangement joins TRBV24-1 to TRBJ2-1; 10 bases line up with TRBD1. The CDR3 sequence is 15 residues long. V shed 6 bases, J shed 2 bases, and the junction held 3 bases outside the gene matches. In germline, CDR1 is KGHDR, CDR2 SFDVKD. CDR3 coding DNA: TGTGCCACCAGTACGACAGGGGGCCCCTACAATGAGCAGTTCTTC. This sequence encodes CATSTTGGPYNEQFF.